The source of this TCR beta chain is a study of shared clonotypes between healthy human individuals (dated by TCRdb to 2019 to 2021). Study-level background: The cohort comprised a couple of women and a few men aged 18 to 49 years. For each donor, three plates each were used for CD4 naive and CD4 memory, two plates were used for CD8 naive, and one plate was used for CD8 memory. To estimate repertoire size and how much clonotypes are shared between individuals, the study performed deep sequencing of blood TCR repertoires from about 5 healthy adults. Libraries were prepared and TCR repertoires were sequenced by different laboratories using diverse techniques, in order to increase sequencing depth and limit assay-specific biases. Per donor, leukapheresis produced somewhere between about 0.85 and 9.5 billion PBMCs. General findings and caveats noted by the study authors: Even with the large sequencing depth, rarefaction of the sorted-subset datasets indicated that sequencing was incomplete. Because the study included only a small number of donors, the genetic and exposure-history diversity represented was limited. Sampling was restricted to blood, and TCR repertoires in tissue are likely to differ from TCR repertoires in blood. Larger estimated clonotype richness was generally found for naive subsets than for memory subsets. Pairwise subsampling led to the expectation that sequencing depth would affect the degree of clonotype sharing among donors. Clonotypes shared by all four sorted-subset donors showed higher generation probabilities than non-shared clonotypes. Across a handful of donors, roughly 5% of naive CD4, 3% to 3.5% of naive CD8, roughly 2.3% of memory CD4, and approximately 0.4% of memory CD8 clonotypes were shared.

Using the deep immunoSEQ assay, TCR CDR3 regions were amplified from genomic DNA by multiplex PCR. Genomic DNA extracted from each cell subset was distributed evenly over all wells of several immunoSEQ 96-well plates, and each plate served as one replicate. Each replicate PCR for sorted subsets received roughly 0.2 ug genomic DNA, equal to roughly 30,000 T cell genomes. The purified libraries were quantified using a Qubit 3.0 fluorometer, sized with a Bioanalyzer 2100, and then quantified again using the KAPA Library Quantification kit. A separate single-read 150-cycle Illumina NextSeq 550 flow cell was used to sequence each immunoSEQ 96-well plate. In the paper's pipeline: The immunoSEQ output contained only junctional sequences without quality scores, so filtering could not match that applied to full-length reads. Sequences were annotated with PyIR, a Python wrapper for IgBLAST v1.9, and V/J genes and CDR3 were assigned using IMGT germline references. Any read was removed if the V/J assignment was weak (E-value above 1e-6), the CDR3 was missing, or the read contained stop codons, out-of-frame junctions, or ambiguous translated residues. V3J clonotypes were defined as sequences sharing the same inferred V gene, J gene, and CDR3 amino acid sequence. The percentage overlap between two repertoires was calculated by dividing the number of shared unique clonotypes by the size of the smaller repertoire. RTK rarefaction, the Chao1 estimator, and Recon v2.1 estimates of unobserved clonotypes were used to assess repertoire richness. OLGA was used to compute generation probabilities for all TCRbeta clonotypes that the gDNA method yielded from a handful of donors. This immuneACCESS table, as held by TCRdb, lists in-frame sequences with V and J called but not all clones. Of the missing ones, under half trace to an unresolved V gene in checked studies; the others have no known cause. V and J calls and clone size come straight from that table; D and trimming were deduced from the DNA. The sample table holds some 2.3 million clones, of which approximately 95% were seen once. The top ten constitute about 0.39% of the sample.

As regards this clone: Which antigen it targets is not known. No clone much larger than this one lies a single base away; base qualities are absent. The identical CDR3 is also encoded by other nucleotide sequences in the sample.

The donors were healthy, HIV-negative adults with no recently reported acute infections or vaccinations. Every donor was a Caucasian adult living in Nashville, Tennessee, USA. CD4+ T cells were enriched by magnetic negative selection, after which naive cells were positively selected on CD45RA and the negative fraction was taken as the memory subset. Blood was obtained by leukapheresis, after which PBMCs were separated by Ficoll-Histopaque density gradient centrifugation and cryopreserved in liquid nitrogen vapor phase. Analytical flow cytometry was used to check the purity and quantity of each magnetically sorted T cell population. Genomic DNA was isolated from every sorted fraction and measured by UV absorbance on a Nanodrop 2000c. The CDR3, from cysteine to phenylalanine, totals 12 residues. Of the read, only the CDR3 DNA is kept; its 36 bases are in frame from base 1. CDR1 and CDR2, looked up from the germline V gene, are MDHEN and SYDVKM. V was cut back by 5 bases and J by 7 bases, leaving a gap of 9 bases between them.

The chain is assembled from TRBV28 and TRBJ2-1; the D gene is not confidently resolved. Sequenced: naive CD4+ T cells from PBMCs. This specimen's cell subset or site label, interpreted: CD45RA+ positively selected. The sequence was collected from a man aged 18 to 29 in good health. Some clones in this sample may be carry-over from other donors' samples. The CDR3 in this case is CASSLVDNEQFF. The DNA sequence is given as TGTGCCAGCAGTCTAGTGGATAATGAGCAGTTCTTC.